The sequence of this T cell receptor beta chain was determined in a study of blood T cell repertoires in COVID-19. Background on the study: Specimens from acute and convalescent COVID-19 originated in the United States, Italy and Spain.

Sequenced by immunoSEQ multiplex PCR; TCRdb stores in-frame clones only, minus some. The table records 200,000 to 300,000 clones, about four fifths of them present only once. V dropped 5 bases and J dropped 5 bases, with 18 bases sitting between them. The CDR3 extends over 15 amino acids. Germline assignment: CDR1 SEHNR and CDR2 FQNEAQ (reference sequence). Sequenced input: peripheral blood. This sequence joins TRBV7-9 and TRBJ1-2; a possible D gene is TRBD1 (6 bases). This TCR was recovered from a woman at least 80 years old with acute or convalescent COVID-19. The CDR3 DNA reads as TGTGCCAGCAGCCTAAATCCAGGGGAACTATATGGCTACACCTTC. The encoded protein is CASSLNPGELYGYTF.